This T cell receptor (beta chain) derives from a study of response to subunit inactivated influenza vaccine. General observations from the study: Each seasonal influenza vaccination, the authors suggested, recruits few new T cells.

As to this clonotype: What it recognizes is unknown.

TCRdb itself ran the RT-PCR reads through MiXCR, one entry per CDR3 protein. The sample holds hundreds of thousands of distinct CDR3 sequences; about 10% are singletons and the top ten take 9.5% to 11%. This same sample was also part of a study on T cells expressing NK-cell markers. That report notes: The authors made TCR beta cDNA libraries by 5'RACE template switching. This switching added a universal primer site and UMIs. The TCR beta repertoires originated in sorted CD3+CD56+NKG2C+, CD3+CD56+NKG2C- and CD3+CD56-NKG2C+ T cells. Sequencing covered eight donors, seven HCMV-seropositive and one seronegative.

The sequences come from PBMCs from blood, collected on the day of vaccination. This clonotype originated in a man over 45 who received an inactivated influenza vaccine.

In nucleotides, the CDR3 is TGTGCCAGCAGCACAAAAGGACGACCCGTGGGACAGGGGGGGTCCTACGAGCAGTACTTC. Amino acids: CASSTKGRPVGQGGSYEQYF. V is TRBV7-8 and J is TRBJ2-7; 11 nucleotides match TRBD1. V lost 5 bases and J lost 1; bases outside the gene matches: 19. Germline V CDR1 and CDR2: SGHVS, FQNEAQ. The CDR3 extends over 20 amino acids.